This TCR beta chain was identified during a study of patients and donors after allogeneic stem cell transplantation. TCRdb recomputed calls from the RT-PCR reads with MiXCR, one row per CDR3 protein. The sample has about 150,000 distinct CDR3 sequences; roughly 35% are singletons. Germline assignment: CDR1 LGHDT and CDR2 YNNKEL (reference sequence). There are 16 residues in the CDR3. The V segment lost 3 bases and the J segment 5 bases; nucleotides outside the gene matches: 8. This TCR derives from a human donor who was either an allogeneic HSCT recipient or a stem cell or donor lymphocyte infusion donor (not recorded which). It is not recorded whose cells these are; they may come from a transplant donor. Sample: blood, either unsorted or a sorted T cell fraction (not recorded which). The rearrangement joins TRBV3-1 to TRBJ2-5; 11 bases are a match to TRBD2. The CDR3 loop reads CASSHPKTSGDETQYF. The DNA for the CDR3 is TGTGCCAGCAGCCACCCCAAGACTAGCGGGGACGAGACCCAGTACTTC.